A selection of T cell receptor beta chains follows, all from one sample in a study of T cells in Graves' hyperthyroidism and ophthalmopathy. TCRdb reprocessed the multiplex PCR reads via MiXCR and lists one record per CDR3 protein. The repertoire consists of approximately 430,000 distinct CDR3 sequences, with around a sixth occurring once and the leading ten covering about 14%. The sequenced sample was blood. The receptor source for this set is a woman between 18 and 29 years old with Graves' hyperthyroidism. The CDR3 runs from the conserved cysteine through the conserved F or W. Each record gives: D gene, clone size, V gene, J gene, CDR3 protein, CDR3 DNA. The D gene is left open where the match is weak. The size entry is marked missing in some rows and otherwise reads once, few, many or a size class.

d_call: NA; clone_size: many; v_call: TRBV2; j_call: TRBJ1-5; cdr3_aa: CASSLTQGNSNQPQHF; cdr3_nt: TGTGCCAGCAGCTTAACCCAGGGTAATAGCAATCAGCCCCAGCATTTT
d_call: NA; clone_size: few; v_call: TRBV29-1; j_call: TRBJ2-3; cdr3_aa: CSVQVILGDTQYF; cdr3_nt: TGCAGCGTTCAGGTTATACTGGGGGATACGCAGTATTTT
d_call: TRBD1; clone_size: many; v_call: TRBV7-3; j_call: TRBJ1-1; cdr3_aa: CASSRGQGNTEAFF; cdr3_nt: TGTGCCAGCAGCAGAGGACAGGGGAACACTGAAGCTTTCTTT
d_call: NA; clone_size: few; v_call: TRBV2; j_call: TRBJ2-5; cdr3_aa: CASSAMETQYF; cdr3_nt: TGTGCCAGCAGTGCCATGGAGACCCAGTACTTC
d_call: TRBD1; clone_size: many; v_call: TRBV11-2; j_call: TRBJ1-3; cdr3_aa: CASSLDGDRVIAGNTIYF; cdr3_nt: TGTGCCAGCAGCTTAGATGGGGACAGGGTGATAGCTGGAAACACCATATATTTT
d_call: NA; clone_size: NA; v_call: TRBV19; j_call: TRBJ1-5; cdr3_aa: CASSMGRTKHNLPQHF; cdr3_nt: TGTGCCAGTAGTATGGGCAGGACCAAGCATAATCTGCCCCAGCATTTT
d_call: NA; clone_size: NA; v_call: TRBV7-2; j_call: TRBJ2-6; cdr3_aa: CASSNRGTSFSGANVLTF; cdr3_nt: TGTGCCAGCAGCAACCGGGGGACAAGTTTTTCTGGGGCCAACGTCCTGACTTTC
d_call: NA; clone_size: NA; v_call: TRBV24-1; j_call: TRBJ2-3; cdr3_aa: CATSETRSPADTQYF; cdr3_nt: TGTGCCACCAGTGAAACGAGATCACCGGCAGATACGCAGTATTTT
d_call: TRBD1; clone_size: NA; v_call: TRBV12-3/TRBV12-4; j_call: TRBJ1-5; cdr3_aa: CASSLTRGHQPQHF; cdr3_nt: TGTGCCAGCAGTTTAACCAGGGGGCATCAGCCCCAGCATTTT
d_call: NA; clone_size: many; v_call: TRBV12-3/TRBV12-4; j_call: TRBJ1-6; cdr3_aa: CASSFRANSPLHF; cdr3_nt: TGTGCCAGCAGTTTTCGGGCAAATTCACCCCTCCACTTT
d_call: NA; clone_size: NA; v_call: TRBV19; j_call: TRBJ2-1; cdr3_aa: CASSTGPRGYNEQFF; cdr3_nt: TGTGCCAGTAGTACCGGCCCGAGGGGCTACAATGAGCAGTTCTTC
d_call: TRBD1; clone_size: many; v_call: TRBV2; j_call: TRBJ2-7; cdr3_aa: CASSISQVKGASSDREQYF; cdr3_nt: TGTGCCAGCAGCATCTCCCAGGTGAAGGGGGCATCATCTGATCGCGAGCAGTACTTC
d_call: NA; clone_size: few; v_call: TRBV19; j_call: TRBJ1-1; cdr3_aa: CASSKVVGYTEAFF; cdr3_nt: TGTGCCAGTAGTAAGGTCGTGGGCTACACTGAAGCTTTCTTT
d_call: NA; clone_size: many; v_call: TRBV6-2/TRBV6-3; j_call: TRBJ2-5; cdr3_aa: CASSYSWRDGVEETQYF; cdr3_nt: TGTGCCAGCAGTTACAGCTGGCGGGACGGGGTGGAAGAGACCCAGTACTTC
d_call: NA; clone_size: few; v_call: TRBV20-1; j_call: TRBJ1-4; cdr3_aa: CSARGPTNEKLFF; cdr3_nt: TGCAGTGCTAGGGGCCCAACTAATGAAAAACTGTTTTTT
d_call: TRBD1; clone_size: NA; v_call: TRBV6-1; j_call: TRBJ1-5; cdr3_aa: CASTNGGQGANQPQHF; cdr3_nt: TGTGCCAGCACCAACGGGGGGCAGGGGGCCAATCAGCCCCAGCATTTT
d_call: NA; clone_size: many; v_call: TRBV18; j_call: TRBJ1-6; cdr3_aa: CASSTSSARGLSPLHF; cdr3_nt: TGTGCCAGCTCAACATCTTCGGCCAGAGGACTTTCACCCCTCCACTTT
d_call: NA; clone_size: many; v_call: TRBV29-1; j_call: TRBJ1-2; cdr3_aa: CSVDAAVNYGYTF; cdr3_nt: TGCAGCGTTGATGCAGCAGTAAACTATGGCTACACCTTC
d_call: NA; clone_size: many; v_call: TRBV20-1; j_call: TRBJ1-2; cdr3_aa: CSARDHHSATGHYGYTF; cdr3_nt: TGCAGTGCTAGAGATCATCATTCGGCTACAGGGCACTATGGCTACACCTTC
d_call: NA; clone_size: few; v_call: TRBV2; j_call: TRBJ2-5; cdr3_aa: CASSEIEGGETQYF; cdr3_nt: TGTGCCAGCAGTGAAATAGAGGGGGGGGAGACCCAGTACTTC